The clone carrying this T cell receptor beta chain was recorded at least ten times. Its antigen is currently unknown. Trimming shortened V by 3 bases and J by 6 bases, and 11 bases separated the two germline ends. The CDR3 is made up of 13 amino acids. Germline loops: CDR1 KGHSH, CDR2 LQKENI. RNA transcripts were the template for amplifying TCR beta CDR3 regions. Using the HTBI primer set, a first-round RT-PCR was run on the TCR CDR3. TCRdb independently ran MiXCR on the multiplex PCR reads; one entry per CDR3 protein. The sample contains around 700,000 distinct CDR3 sequences, approximately 19% of which appear only once. The data belong to a study of T cells in Graves' hyperthyroidism and ophthalmopathy. Newly diagnosed hyperthyroidism, duration under 2 months, in patients aged 18 to 65. The authors took PBMCs from about 9.5 ml fresh peripheral blood. General study findings and limits: Ophthalmopathy and stable hyperthyroidism were separated by a 13 V-J model. Appearing also in blood were most of the thyroid clonotypes expanded above 0.001.

The TCR sequence derives from a woman between 45 and 65 years old with Graves' hyperthyroidism that later progressed to Graves' ophthalmopathy. Sequenced sample: blood. This sequence joins TRBV18 and TRBJ1-1; possibly TRBD1 for D (5 bases). The CDR3 protein is CASSPLRGAEAFF. The DNA for the CDR3 is TGTGCCAGCTCACCCTTAAGGGGTGCTGAAGCTTTCTTT. Supplemented by reference TRBV18 and TRBJ1-1, the full variable domain reads NAGVMQNPRHLVRRRGQEARLRCSPMKGHSHVYWYRQLPEEGLKFMVYLQKENIIDESGMPKERFSAEFPKEGPSILRIQQVVRGDSAAYFCASSPLRGAEAFFGQGTRLTVV.